This record concerns one T cell receptor (beta chain) sequence. Its antigen is as yet unknown. The CDR3 runs to 16 residues. Germline CDR1 SGHNT, CDR2 YENEEA. Trimming cost V 4 bases and J 3 bases; bases outside gene matches: 4. The sample comes from a study of cytomegalovirus exposure and HLA in healthy donors. General study findings and limits: A missense DCLRE1C variant was associated with V- and J-gene trimming of TCR beta chains in a later analysis, and an independent cohort replicated the association. The authors excluded some V segments, including TRBV6-2 and TRBV6-3, as indistinguishable. Later work showed greater clonal expansion in HLA-associated TCR beta chains than in equally common others.

Primers for the PCR totalled 60 Vbeta and 13 Jbeta. Assay: immunoSEQ multiplex PCR; the TCRdb copy retains only in-frame clones and omits some. The sample records 63,000 or so clones, around four fifths being singletons. This chain links TRBV11-3 with TRBJ2-1; TRBD2 matches 12 bases. What was sequenced was PBMCs. This TCR was recovered from a woman aged 25 to 39 in good health and CMV-seronegative. CDR3 DNA: TGTGCCAGCAGCTCCTCTAGCGGGGGGGACTACAATGAGCAGTTCTTC. Its protein product is CASSSSSGGDYNEQFF.